A selection of T cell receptor beta chains follows, all from one sample in a study of neurological immune-mediated disorders. TCRdb reanalysed the 5' RACE reads using MiXCR and keeps one entry per CDR3 protein. Found here are fewer than 90,000 distinct CDR3 sequences, 10% to 13% of them singletons; the top ten hold roughly 1.8%. The material sequenced was PBMCs. These TCRs come from a man between 35 and 55 years old in good health. Each CDR3 is given with its conserved first and last residue. The D gene is left open where the match is weak. Size is omitted from some rows. Given values are once, few, many or a class for expanded clones.

clone_size: few; j_call: TRBJ2-3; v_call: TRBV9; d_call: TRBD2; cdr3_nt: TGTGCCAGCAGCCTCTCTGATAGCGGGGGGTTCACAGATACGCAGTATTTT; cdr3_aa: CASSLSDSGGFTDTQYF
clone_size: many; j_call: TRBJ1-1; v_call: TRBV20-1; d_call: .; cdr3_nt: TGCAGTGCGGAAGGAAGTGCGACAGAAGCTTTCTTT; cdr3_aa: CSAEGSATEAFF
clone_size: .; j_call: TRBJ2-5; v_call: TRBV6-6; d_call: .; cdr3_nt: TGTGCCATCAGTTATGACGGGGTTGAGACCCAGTACTTC; cdr3_aa: CAISYDGVETQYF
clone_size: many; j_call: TRBJ2-7; v_call: TRBV5-1; d_call: TRBD1; cdr3_nt: TGCGCCAGCAGCCTGGGCAGGGGGAACGAGCAGTACTTC; cdr3_aa: CASSLGRGNEQYF
clone_size: many; j_call: TRBJ1-5; v_call: TRBV7-3; d_call: .; cdr3_nt: TGTGCCAGCAGTAAAGCGGGGGGGGGTCTCAATCAGCCCCAGCATTTT; cdr3_aa: CASSKAGGGLNQPQHF
clone_size: many; j_call: TRBJ1-2; v_call: TRBV6-5; d_call: .; cdr3_nt: TGTGCCAGCAGTCCTTTAGCTAACTATGGCTACACCTTC; cdr3_aa: CASSPLANYGYTF
clone_size: many; j_call: TRBJ1-2; v_call: TRBV6-5; d_call: TRBD1; cdr3_nt: TGTGCCAGCAGCCTACCTCCGGGACAGCCTACCATTAACTATGGCTACACCTTC; cdr3_aa: CASSLPPGQPTINYGYTF
clone_size: .; j_call: TRBJ2-7; v_call: TRBV5-6; d_call: TRBD1; cdr3_nt: TGTGCCAGCAGGCCCGGGACAGCCGACTACGAGCAGTACTTC; cdr3_aa: CASRPGTADYEQYF
clone_size: many; j_call: TRBJ1-1; v_call: TRBV29-1; d_call: .; cdr3_nt: TGCAGCGTTGAGCACGGTAGGGATGAAGCTTTCTTT; cdr3_aa: CSVEHGRDEAFF
clone_size: many; j_call: TRBJ1-6; v_call: TRBV5-1; d_call: .; cdr3_nt: TGCGCCAGCAGCTTGGGAGAGGTTAATTCACCCCTCCACTTT; cdr3_aa: CASSLGEVNSPLHF
clone_size: many; j_call: TRBJ2-3; v_call: TRBV7-2; d_call: .; cdr3_nt: TGTGCCAGCAGCACTCTATGGCCTCGGGGGACAGATACGCAGTATTTT; cdr3_aa: CASSTLWPRGTDTQYF
clone_size: many; j_call: TRBJ2-2; v_call: TRBV20-1; d_call: .; cdr3_nt: TGCAGTGCTAGAGTACCAGATTACACCGGGGAGCTGTTTTTT; cdr3_aa: CSARVPDYTGELFF
clone_size: many; j_call: TRBJ1-5; v_call: TRBV12-3/TRBV12-4; d_call: .; cdr3_nt: TGTGCCAGCAGTTACAATCAGCCCCAGCATTTT; cdr3_aa: CASSYNQPQHF
clone_size: many; j_call: TRBJ1-2; v_call: TRBV12-3/TRBV12-4; d_call: .; cdr3_nt: TGTGCCAGCAGTCTACAGGGTGACTATGGCTACACCTTC; cdr3_aa: CASSLQGDYGYTF
clone_size: many; j_call: TRBJ2-3; v_call: TRBV5-1; d_call: TRBD2; cdr3_nt: TGCGCCAGCAAGGAGCGGGGGCCCACAGATACGCAGTATTTT; cdr3_aa: CASKERGPTDTQYF
clone_size: many; j_call: TRBJ1-2; v_call: TRBV5-1; d_call: .; cdr3_nt: TGCGCCAGCAGCTTGGGGCAGATCTATGGCTACACCTTC; cdr3_aa: CASSLGQIYGYTF
clone_size: .; j_call: TRBJ2-1; v_call: TRBV5-1; d_call: TRBD2; cdr3_nt: TGCGCCAGCAGCCTTGGGACTAGCGGGGTTGGGGATGAGCAGTTCTTC; cdr3_aa: CASSLGTSGVGDEQFF
clone_size: many; j_call: TRBJ2-7; v_call: TRBV7-2; d_call: .; cdr3_nt: TGTGCCAGCAGCCCTTTTATAAGGGGAGACAAATCCTACGAGCAGTACTTC; cdr3_aa: CASSPFIRGDKSYEQYF
clone_size: many; j_call: TRBJ2-1; v_call: TRBV20-1; d_call: TRBD2; cdr3_nt: TGCAGTGCTGGTGGACGGGGGGGCGTGGACAATGAGCAGTTCTTC; cdr3_aa: CSAGGRGGVDNEQFF
clone_size: many; j_call: TRBJ1-2; v_call: TRBV12-3/TRBV12-4; d_call: .; cdr3_nt: TGTGCCAGCAGTTTAATCGGTTCTTTCTATGGCTACACCTTC; cdr3_aa: CASSLIGSFYGYTF
clone_size: .; j_call: TRBJ2-4; v_call: TRBV12-3/TRBV12-4; d_call: TRBD2; cdr3_nt: TGTGCCAGCAGTCCCAATAGCGGGAGGCCTCCGTACTTC; cdr3_aa: CASSPNSGRPPYF
clone_size: few; j_call: TRBJ2-3; v_call: TRBV28; d_call: .; cdr3_nt: TGTGCCAGCAGTTTACCCGGGGTCCATAAGGCGCAGTATTTT; cdr3_aa: CASSLPGVHKAQYF
clone_size: many; j_call: TRBJ2-7; v_call: TRBV28; d_call: .; cdr3_nt: TGTGCCAGCAGTTTAATCCACCCTTTGACAGGCCGCGAAGTGTCCTACGAGCAGTACTTC; cdr3_aa: CASSLIHPLTGREVSYEQYF
clone_size: many; j_call: TRBJ1-1; v_call: TRBV6-2/TRBV6-3; d_call: .; cdr3_nt: TGTGCCAGCAGACCACCGAAGGGAACTGAAGCTTTCTTT; cdr3_aa: CASRPPKGTEAFF
clone_size: many; j_call: TRBJ1-6; v_call: TRBV7-9; d_call: .; cdr3_nt: TGTGCCAGCAGCCCGGACACAGGGAATAATTCACCCCTCCACTTT; cdr3_aa: CASSPDTGNNSPLHF
clone_size: .; j_call: TRBJ2-3; v_call: TRBV20-1; d_call: .; cdr3_nt: TGCTCGAGCCTAGCGGATACGCAGTATTTT; cdr3_aa: CSSLADTQYF
clone_size: many; j_call: TRBJ1-5; v_call: TRBV20-1; d_call: .; cdr3_nt: TGCAGTGCCGTCCGGCAGGGTCCTCTCAATCAGCCCCAGCATTTT; cdr3_aa: CSAVRQGPLNQPQHF
clone_size: many; j_call: TRBJ2-2; v_call: TRBV15; d_call: .; cdr3_nt: TGTGCCACCAGCAGCCTGGGGGTCGAGAGCACCGGGGAGCTGTTTTTT; cdr3_aa: CATSSLGVESTGELFF
clone_size: many; j_call: TRBJ2-2; v_call: TRBV7-2; d_call: .; cdr3_nt: TGTGCCAGCACCCAAGCTCAGGCGGCCGGGGAGCTGTTTTTT; cdr3_aa: CASTQAQAAGELFF
clone_size: many; j_call: TRBJ2-1; v_call: TRBV29-1; d_call: TRBD2; cdr3_nt: TGCAGCGTTGTAGGGGCTAGCGGGACGAGCTCCTACAATGAGCAGTTCTTC; cdr3_aa: CSVVGASGTSSYNEQFF
clone_size: many; j_call: TRBJ1-2; v_call: TRBV29-1; d_call: TRBD1; cdr3_nt: TGCAGCGTTTCGGGACAGGGGGCCGAGGGCTACACCTTC; cdr3_aa: CSVSGQGAEGYTF
clone_size: many; j_call: TRBJ1-1; v_call: TRBV3-1; d_call: .; cdr3_nt: TGTGCCAGCAGCCAAGTTAGGGGGGGAGGGGCTTTCTTT; cdr3_aa: CASSQVRGGGAFF
clone_size: many; j_call: TRBJ2-5; v_call: TRBV20-1; d_call: TRBD2; cdr3_nt: TGCAGTGCCCCTCGCGGGGGAGAGACCCAGTACTTC; cdr3_aa: CSAPRGGETQYF
clone_size: .; j_call: TRBJ1-2; v_call: TRBV6-5; d_call: .; cdr3_nt: TGTGCCAGCAGGAACCCAGGGACTAACTATGGCTACACCTTC; cdr3_aa: CASRNPGTNYGYTF
clone_size: many; j_call: TRBJ2-3; v_call: TRBV5-1; d_call: TRBD2; cdr3_nt: TGCGCCAGCAGCTTTAGCGGGAGGGATACGCAGTATTTT; cdr3_aa: CASSFSGRDTQYF
clone_size: many; j_call: TRBJ2-3; v_call: TRBV5-1; d_call: TRBD1; cdr3_nt: TGCGCCAGCAGCTTGGAAGGGGGCGCCTTCACAGATACGCAGTATTTT; cdr3_aa: CASSLEGGAFTDTQYF